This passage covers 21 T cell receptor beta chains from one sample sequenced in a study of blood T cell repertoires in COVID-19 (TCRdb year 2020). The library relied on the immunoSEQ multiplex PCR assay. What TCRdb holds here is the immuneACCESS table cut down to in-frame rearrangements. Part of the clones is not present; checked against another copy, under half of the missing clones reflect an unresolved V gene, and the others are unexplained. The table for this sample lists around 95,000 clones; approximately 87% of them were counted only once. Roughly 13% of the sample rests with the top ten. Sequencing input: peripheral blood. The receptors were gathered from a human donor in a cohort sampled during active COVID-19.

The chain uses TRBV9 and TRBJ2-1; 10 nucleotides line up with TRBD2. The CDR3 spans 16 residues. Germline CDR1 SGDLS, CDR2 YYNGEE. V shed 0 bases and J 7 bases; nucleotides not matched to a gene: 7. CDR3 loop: CASSVGSGGAGNEQFF. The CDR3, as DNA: TGTGCCAGCAGCGTAGGGAGCGGGGGGGCCGGTAATGAGCAGTTCTTC.

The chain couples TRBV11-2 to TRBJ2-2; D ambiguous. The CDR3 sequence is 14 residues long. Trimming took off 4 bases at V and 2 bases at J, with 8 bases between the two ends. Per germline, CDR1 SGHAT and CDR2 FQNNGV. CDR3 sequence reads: CASSWAYNTGELFF. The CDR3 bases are TGTGCCAGCAGCTGGGCATATAACACCGGGGAGCTGTTTTTT.

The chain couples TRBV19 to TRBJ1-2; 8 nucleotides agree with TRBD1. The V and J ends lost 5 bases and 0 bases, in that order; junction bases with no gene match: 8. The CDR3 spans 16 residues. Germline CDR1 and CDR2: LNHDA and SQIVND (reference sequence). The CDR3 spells CASSETRTGTNYGYTF. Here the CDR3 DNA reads TGTGCCAGTAGTGAGACTCGGACAGGGACTAACTATGGCTACACCTTC. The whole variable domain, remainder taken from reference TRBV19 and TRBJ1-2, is DGGITQSPKYLFRKEGQNVTLSCEQNLNHDAMYWYRQDPGQGLRLIYYSQIVNDFQKGDIAEGYSVSREKKESFPLTVTSAQKNPTAFYLCASSETRTGTNYGYTFGSGTRLTVV.

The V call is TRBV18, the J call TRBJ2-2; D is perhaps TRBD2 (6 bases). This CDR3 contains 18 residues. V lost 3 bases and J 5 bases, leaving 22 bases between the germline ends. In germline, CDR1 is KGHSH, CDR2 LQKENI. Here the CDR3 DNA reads TGTGCCAGCTCACCCAGATCCGGAGGCGGGAAACTTACCGGGGAGCTGTTTTTT. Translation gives CASSPRSGGGKLTGELFF.

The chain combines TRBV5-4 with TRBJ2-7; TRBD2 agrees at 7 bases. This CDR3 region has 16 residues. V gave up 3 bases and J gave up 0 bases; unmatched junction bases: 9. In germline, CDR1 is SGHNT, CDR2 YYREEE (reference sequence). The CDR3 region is CASSSGGGWSSYEQYF. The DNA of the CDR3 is TGTGCCAGCAGCTCTGGGGGGGGATGGAGCTCCTACGAGCAGTACTTC.

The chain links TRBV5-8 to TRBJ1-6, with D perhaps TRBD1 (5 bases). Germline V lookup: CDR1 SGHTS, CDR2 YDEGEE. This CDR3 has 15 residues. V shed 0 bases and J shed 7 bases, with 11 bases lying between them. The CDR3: CASSLEGARNSPLHF. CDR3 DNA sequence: TGTGCCAGCAGCTTGGAAGGGGCGAGGAATTCACCCCTCCACTTT.

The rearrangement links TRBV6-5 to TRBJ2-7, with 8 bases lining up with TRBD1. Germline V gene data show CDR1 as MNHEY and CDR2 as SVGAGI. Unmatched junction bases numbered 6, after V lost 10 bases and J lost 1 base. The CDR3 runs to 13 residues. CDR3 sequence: CAIGQGGSYEQYF. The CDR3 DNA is TGTGCCATCGGACAGGGTGGTTCCTACGAGCAGTACTTC.

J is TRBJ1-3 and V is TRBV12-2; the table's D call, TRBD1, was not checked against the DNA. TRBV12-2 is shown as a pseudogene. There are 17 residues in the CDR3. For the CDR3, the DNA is TGTGCAAGTCGTTTCCGGGACAGGGGCTGCTCTGGAAACACCATATATTTT. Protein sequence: CASRFRDRGCSGNTIYF.

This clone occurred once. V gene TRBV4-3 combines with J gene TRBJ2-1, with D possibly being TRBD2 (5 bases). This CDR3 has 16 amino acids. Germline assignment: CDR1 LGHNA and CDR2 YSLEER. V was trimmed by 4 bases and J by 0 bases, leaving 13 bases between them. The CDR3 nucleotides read TGCGCCAGCAGCCGAGATTTGGGGAGCTCCTACAATGAGCAGTTCTTC. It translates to CASSRDLGSSYNEQFF.

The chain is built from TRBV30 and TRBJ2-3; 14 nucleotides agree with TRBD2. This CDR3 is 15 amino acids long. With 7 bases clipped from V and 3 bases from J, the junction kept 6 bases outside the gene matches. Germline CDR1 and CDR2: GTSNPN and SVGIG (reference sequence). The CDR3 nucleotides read TGTGCCTCTGGGACTAGCGGGAGTATTACAGATACGCAGTATTTT. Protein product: CASGTSGSITDTQYF.

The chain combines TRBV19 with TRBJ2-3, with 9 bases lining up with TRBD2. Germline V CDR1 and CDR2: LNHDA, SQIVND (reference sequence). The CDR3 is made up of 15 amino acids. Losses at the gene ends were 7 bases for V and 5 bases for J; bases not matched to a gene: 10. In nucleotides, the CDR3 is TGTGCCAGTAAAAGGGCGGGAGGGCCGGGAGATACGCAGTATTTT. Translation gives CASKRAGGPGDTQYF.

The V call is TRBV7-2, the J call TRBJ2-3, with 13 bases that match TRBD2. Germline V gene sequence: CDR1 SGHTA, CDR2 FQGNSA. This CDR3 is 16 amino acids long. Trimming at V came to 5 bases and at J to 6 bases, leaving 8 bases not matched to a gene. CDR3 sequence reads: CASSPGLAGVLDTQYF. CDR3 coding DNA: TGTGCCAGCAGCCCAGGACTAGCGGGAGTATTGGATACGCAGTATTTT.

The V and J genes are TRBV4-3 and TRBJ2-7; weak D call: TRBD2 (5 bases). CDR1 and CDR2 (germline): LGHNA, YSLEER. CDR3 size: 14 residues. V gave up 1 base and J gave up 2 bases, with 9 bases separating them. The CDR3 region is CASSQVPGTYEQYF. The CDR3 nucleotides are TGCGCCAGCAGCCAAGTTCCGGGAACCTACGAGCAGTACTTC.

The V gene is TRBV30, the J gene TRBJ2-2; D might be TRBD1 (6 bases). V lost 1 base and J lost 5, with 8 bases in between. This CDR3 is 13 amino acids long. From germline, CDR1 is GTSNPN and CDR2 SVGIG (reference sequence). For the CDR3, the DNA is TGTGCCTGGAGTGCCCAGGGGACCGGGGAGCTGTTTTTT. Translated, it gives CAWSAQGTGELFF.

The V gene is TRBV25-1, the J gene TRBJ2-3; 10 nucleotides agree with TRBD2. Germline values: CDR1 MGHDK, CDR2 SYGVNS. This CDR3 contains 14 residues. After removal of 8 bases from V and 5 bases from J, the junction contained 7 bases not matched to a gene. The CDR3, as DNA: TGTGCCAGCGGGCAAGCGGGGGGGCGAGATACGCAGTATTTT. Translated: CASGQAGGRDTQYF.

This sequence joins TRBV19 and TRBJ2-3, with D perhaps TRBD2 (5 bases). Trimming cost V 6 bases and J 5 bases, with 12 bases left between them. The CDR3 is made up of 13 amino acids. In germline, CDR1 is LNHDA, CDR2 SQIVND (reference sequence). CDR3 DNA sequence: TGTGCCAGTAGCCCGGGCCGGGGAGATACGCAGTATTTT. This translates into CASSPGRGDTQYF. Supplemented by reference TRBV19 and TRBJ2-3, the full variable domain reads DGGITQSPKYLFRKEGQNVTLSCEQNLNHDAMYWYRQDPGQGLRLIYYSQIVNDFQKGDIAEGYSVSREKKESFPLTVTSAQKNPTAFYLCASSPGRGDTQYFGPGTRLTVL.

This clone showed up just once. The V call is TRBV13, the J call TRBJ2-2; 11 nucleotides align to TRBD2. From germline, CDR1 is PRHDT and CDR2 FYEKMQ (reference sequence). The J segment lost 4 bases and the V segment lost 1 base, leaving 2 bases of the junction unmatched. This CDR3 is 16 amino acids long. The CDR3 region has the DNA TGTGCCAGCAGCTTAGCTACTAGCGGGGGCACCGGGGAGCTGTTTTTT. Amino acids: CASSLATSGGTGELFF.

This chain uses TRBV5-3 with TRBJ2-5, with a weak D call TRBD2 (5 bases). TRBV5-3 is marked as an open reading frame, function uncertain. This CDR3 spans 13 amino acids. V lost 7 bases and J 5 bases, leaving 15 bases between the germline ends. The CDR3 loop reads CARRRTGSETQYF. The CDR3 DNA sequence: TGTGCCAGACGACGGACGGGGAGTGAGACCCAGTACTTC.

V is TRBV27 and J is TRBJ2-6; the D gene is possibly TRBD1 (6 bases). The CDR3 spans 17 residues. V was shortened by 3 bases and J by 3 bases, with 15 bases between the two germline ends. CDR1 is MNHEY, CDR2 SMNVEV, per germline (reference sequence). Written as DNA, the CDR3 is TGTGCCAGCAGTTTGGGGGCCGGAGGCTATGGGGCCAACGTCCTGACTTTC. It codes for CASSLGAGGYGANVLTF. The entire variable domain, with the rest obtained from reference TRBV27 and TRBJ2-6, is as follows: EAQVTQNPRYLITVTGKKLTVTCSQNMNHEYMSWYRQDPGLGLRQIYYSMNVEVTDKGDVPEGYKVSRKEKRNFPLILESPSPNQTSLYFCASSLGAGGYGANVLTFGAGSRLTVL.

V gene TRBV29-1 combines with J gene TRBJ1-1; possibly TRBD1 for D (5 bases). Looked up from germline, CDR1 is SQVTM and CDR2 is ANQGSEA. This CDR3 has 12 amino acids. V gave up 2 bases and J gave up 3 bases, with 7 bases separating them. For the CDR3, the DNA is TGCAGCGTTGAACAGGGCTACACTGAAGCTTTCTTT. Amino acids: CSVEQGYTEAFF. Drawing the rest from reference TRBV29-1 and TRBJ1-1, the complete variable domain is SAVISQKPSRDICQRGTSLTIQCQVDSQVTMMFWYRQQPGQSLTLIATANQGSEATYESGFVIDKFPISRPNLTFSTLTVSNMSPEDSSIYLCSVEQGYTEAFFGQGTRLTVV.

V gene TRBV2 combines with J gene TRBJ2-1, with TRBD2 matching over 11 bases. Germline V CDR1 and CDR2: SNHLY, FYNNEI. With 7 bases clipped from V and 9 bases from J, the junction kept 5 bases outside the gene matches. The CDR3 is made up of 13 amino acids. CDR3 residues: CASTVLAGAEQFF. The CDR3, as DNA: TGTGCCAGCACCGTACTAGCGGGAGCTGAGCAGTTCTTC.